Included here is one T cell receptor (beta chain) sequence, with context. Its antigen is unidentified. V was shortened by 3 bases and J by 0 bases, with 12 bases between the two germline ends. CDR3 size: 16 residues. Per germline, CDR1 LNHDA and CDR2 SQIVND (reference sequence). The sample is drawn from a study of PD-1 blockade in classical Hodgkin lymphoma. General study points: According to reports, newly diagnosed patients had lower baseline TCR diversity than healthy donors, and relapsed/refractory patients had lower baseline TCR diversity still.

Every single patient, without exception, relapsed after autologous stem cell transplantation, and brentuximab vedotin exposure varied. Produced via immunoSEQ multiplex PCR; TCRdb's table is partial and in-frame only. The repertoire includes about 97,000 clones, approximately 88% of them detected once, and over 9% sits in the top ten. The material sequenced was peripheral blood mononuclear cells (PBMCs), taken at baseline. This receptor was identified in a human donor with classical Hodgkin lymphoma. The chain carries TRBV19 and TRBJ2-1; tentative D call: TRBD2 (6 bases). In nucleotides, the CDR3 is TGTGCCAGTAGTATTGGTGGAGCGGGCTCCTACAATGAGCAGTTCTTC. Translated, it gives CASSIGGAGSYNEQFF.